Detailed here is one T cell receptor (beta chain). The data belong to a study of shared clonotypes between healthy human individuals. Study-level background: Researchers assigned three CD4 naive, three CD4 memory, two CD8 naive and one CD8 memory plate to each donor.

This CDR3 spans 13 amino acids. The V segment lost 5 bases and the J segment 14 bases; nucleotides outside the gene matches: 10. Germline lookup yields CDR1 MNHEY and CDR2 SVGAGI. Genomic DNA per cell subset filled all wells of several immunoSEQ plates. Here immunoSEQ multiplex PCR was the method, and the copy in TCRdb shows in-frame clones only, minus some. The sample has around 700,000 clones, approximately 75% seen once. The study separated CD4+ cells into CD45RA+ naive and CD45RA-negative memory subsets. The TCR comes from a woman aged 25-40 years in good health. The sample was memory CD4+ T cells sorted from blood. Described subset: CD45RA-negative fraction. The V call is TRBV6-5, the J call TRBJ2-3, with TRBD1 matching over 10 bases. The CDR3 DNA reads TGTGCCAGCAGTGGCCCCCCGGGACAGGGGCGGTATTTT. Its protein is CASSGPPGQGRYF.